This is a list of T cell receptor beta chains from one sample in a study of blood T cell repertoires in COVID-19. Clones were read by immunoSEQ multiplex PCR, and TCRdb kept only the in-frame ones, dropping some. The sample carries about 130,000 clones, about 86% recorded once. Sequencing used PBMCs or T cells enriched from blood (not recorded which). These receptor sequences come from a man over 45 who had recovered from COVID-19. The CDR3 runs from the conserved cysteine through the conserved F or W. Fields, in order: V gene, D gene, clone size, J gene, CDR3 DNA, CDR3 protein. The D gene is left open where the match is weak. Clone size appears in some rows only: once, few, many, or a class for an expanded clone.

TRBV11-2	.	.	TRBJ2-3	TGTGCCAGCAGCTTAGTCCTGGGCGGAGGGACAGATACGCAGTATTTT	CASSLVLGGGTDTQYF
TRBV5-5	TRBD1	few	TRBJ1-5	TGTGCCAGCAGCCTCCGGGACAGCTGGGGGCCCCAGCATTTT	CASSLRDSWGPQHF
TRBV19	.	.	TRBJ1-1	TGTGCCAGTAGCCGGGGCACTGAAGCTTTCTTT	CASSRGTEAFF
TRBV27	TRBD1	.	TRBJ2-5	TGTGCCAGCAGTTTAGGACAGGGGGCCGAGACCCAGTACTTC	CASSLGQGAETQYF
TRBV14	.	.	TRBJ1-6	TGTGCCAGCAGCCAAGATCTAAATGCGACTCCCCTCCACTTT	CASSQDLNATPLHF
TRBV28	TRBD1	.	TRBJ2-5	TGTGCCAGCGGGGACAGCCTGTACCAAGAGACCCAGTACTTC	CASGDSLYQETQYF
TRBV7-8	.	.	TRBJ1-3	TGTGCCAGCAGCCCCGTGGTACCGTCGCAGGGCTCTGGAAACACCATATATTTT	CASSPVVPSQGSGNTIYF
TRBV7-8	TRBD2	once	TRBJ2-7	TGTGCCAGCAGCCCCCGGGACTATGGGAGCGAGCAGTACTTC	CASSPRDYGSEQYF
TRBV5-1	TRBD2	.	TRBJ2-1	TGCGCCAGCAGCTTAAAGACTAGCGGCGGGGATGAGCAGTTCTTC	CASSLKTSGGDEQFF
TRBV12-3/TRBV12-4	TRBD2	few	TRBJ2-2	TGTGCCAGCAGGGGAGCGGGGGCCGGGGAGCTGTTTTTT	CASRGAGAGELFF
TRBV5-1	TRBD2	.	TRBJ2-2	TGCGCCAGCAGCAGACTAGCGGGGAAATCCGGGGAGCTGTTTTTT	CASSRLAGKSGELFF
TRBV2	TRBD1	.	TRBJ1-5	TGTGCCAGCAGTTGGGACAGGGGGCATGACAGCAATCAGCCCCAGCATTTT	CASSWDRGHDSNQPQHF
TRBV9	TRBD1	once	TRBJ2-3	TGTGCCAGCAGCGCTGTAGGGGGCAACACAGATACGCAGTATTTT	CASSAVGGNTDTQYF
TRBV15	TRBD2	.	TRBJ2-5	TGTGCCACCAGCAGACCCGGACTAGCGGGGGGAGAGACCCAGTACTTC	CATSRPGLAGGETQYF
TRBV19	.	once	TRBJ1-6	TGTGCCAGTAGTAATGGAGGCACTTATAATTCACCCCTCCACTTT	CASSNGGTYNSPLHF
TRBV5-1	TRBD2	.	TRBJ2-3	TGCGCCAGCAGCTTGGGTGGTAGCGGGAGCACAGATACGCAGTATTTT	CASSLGGSGSTDTQYF
TRBV5-6	TRBD1	.	TRBJ1-2	TGTGCCAGCAGCTTCATCGCCGGGACAGGGGCGGGTGGCTACACCTTC	CASSFIAGTGAGGYTF
TRBV9	.	few	TRBJ2-5	TGTGCCAGCAGCGTATTAGACCAAGAGACCCAGTACTTC	CASSVLDQETQYF
TRBV19	.	.	TRBJ1-1	TGTGCCAGTAGTATAGACGGGAGGTTCCGCACTGAAGCTTTCTTT	CASSIDGRFRTEAFF
TRBV5-8	.	few	TRBJ1-3	TGTGCCAGCAGCTTGGGTTCAACATGGGGCGCTGGAAACACCATATATTTT	CASSLGSTWGAGNTIYF
TRBV19	.	.	TRBJ1-1	TGTGCCAGTAGTATAGTAAACACTGAAGCTTTCTTT	CASSIVNTEAFF
TRBV7-9	TRBD1	.	TRBJ2-2	TGTGCCAGCAGCACAACCGGGACAGCGAACACCGGGGAGCTGTTTTTT	CASSTTGTANTGELFF
TRBV9	.	.	TRBJ1-5	TGTGCCAGCAGCGTAGATACAGCCAGCAATCAGCCCCAGCATTTT	CASSVDTASNQPQHF
TRBV9	.	.	TRBJ1-2	TGTGCCAGCAGCGTAGCTCTCGTGGAGGGTGGCTACACCTTC	CASSVALVEGGYTF